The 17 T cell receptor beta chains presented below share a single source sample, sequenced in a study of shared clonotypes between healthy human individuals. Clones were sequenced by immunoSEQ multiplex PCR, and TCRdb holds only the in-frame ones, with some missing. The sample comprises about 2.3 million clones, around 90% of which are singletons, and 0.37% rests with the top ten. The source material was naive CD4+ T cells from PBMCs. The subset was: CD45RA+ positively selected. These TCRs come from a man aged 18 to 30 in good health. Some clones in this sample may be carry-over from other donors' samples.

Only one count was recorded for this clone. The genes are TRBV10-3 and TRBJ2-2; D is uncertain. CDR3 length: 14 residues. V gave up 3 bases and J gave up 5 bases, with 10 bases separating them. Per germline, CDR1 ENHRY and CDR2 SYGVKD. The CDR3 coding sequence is TGTGCCATCAGTGACCAGGAGATTACCGGGGAGCTGTTTTTT. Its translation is CAISDQEITGELFF.

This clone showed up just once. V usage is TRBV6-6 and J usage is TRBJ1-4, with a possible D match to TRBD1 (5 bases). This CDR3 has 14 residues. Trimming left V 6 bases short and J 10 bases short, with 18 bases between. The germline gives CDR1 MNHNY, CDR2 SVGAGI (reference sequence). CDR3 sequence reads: CASSPRDDGGKLFF. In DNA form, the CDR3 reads TGTGCCAGCAGCCCAAGGGACGATGGCGGAAAACTGTTTTTT.

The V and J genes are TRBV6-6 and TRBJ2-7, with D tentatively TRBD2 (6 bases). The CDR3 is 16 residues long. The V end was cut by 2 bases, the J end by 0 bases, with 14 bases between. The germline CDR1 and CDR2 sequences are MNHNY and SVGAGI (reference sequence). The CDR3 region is CASSYAGTLSSYEQYF. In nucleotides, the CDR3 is TGTGCCAGCAGTTACGCCGGGACTCTGAGCTCCTACGAGCAGTACTTC.

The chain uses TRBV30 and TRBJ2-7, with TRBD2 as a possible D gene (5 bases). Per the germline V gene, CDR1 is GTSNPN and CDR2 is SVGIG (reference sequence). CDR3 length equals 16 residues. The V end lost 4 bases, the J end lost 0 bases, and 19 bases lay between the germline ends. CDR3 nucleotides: TGTGCCTGGAATCCGTCCAGGACTTCGAGCTCCTACGAGCAGTACTTC. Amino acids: CAWNPSRTSSSYEQYF.

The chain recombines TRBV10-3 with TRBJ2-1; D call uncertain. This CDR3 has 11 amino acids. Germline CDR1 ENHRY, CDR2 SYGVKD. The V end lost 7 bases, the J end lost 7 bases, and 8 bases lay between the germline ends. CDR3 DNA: TGTGCCATCAATGTGGGAAATGAGCAGTTCTTC. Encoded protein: CAINVGNEQFF.

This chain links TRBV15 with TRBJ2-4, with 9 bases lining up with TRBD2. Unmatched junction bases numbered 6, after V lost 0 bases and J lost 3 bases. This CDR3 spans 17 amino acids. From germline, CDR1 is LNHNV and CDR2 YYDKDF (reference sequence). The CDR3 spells CATSRDLAGLSKNIQYF. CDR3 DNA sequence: TGTGCCACCAGCAGAGATCTAGCGGGACTGAGCAAAAACATTCAGTACTTC. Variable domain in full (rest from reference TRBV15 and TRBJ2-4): DAMVIQNPRYQVTQFGKPVTLSCSQTLNHNVMYWYQQKSSQAPKLLFHYYDKDFNNEADTPDNFQSRRPNTSFCFLDIRSPGLGDTAMYLCATSRDLAGLSKNIQYFGAGTRLSVL.

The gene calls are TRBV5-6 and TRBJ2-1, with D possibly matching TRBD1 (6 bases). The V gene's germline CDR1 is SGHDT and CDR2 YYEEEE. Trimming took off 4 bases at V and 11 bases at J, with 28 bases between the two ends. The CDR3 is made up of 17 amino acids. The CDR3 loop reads CASSAWRFQSGTRQQFF. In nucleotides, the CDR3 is TGTGCCAGCAGCGCGTGGCGTTTTCAATCCGGGACACGTCAGCAGTTCTTC.

Here the CDR3 reads CASSSGGTSTNEKLFF. The CDR3, as DNA: TGCGCCAGCAGCTCCGGAGGGACTTCAACTAATGAAAAACTGTTTTTT. The rearrangement links TRBV5-1 to TRBJ1-4; a possible D gene is TRBD1 (5 bases). The V and J ends lost 3 bases and 0 bases respectively, with 12 bases between them. The CDR3 has 16 residues. Germline assignment: CDR1 SGHRS and CDR2 YFSETQ. The whole variable domain, remainder taken from reference TRBV5-1 and TRBJ1-4, is KAGVTQTPRYLIKTRGQQVTLSCSPISGHRSVSWYQQTPGQGLQFLFEYFSETQRNKGNFPGRFSGRQFSNSRSEMNVSTLELGDSALYLCASSSGGTSTNEKLFFGSGTQLSVL.

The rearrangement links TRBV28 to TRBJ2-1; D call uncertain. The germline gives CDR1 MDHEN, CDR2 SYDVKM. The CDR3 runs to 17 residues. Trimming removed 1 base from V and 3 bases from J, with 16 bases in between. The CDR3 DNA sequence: TGTGCCAGCAGTTTATTACCCACCAGCCCTAACTACAATGAGCAGTTCTTC. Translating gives CASSLLPTSPNYNEQFF.

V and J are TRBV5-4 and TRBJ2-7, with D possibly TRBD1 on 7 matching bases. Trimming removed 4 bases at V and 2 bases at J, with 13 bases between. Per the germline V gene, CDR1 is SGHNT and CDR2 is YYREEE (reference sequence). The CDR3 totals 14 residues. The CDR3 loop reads CASSAGQRTYEQYF. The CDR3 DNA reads TGTGCCAGCAGCGCGGGACAGAGGACCTACGAGCAGTACTTC.

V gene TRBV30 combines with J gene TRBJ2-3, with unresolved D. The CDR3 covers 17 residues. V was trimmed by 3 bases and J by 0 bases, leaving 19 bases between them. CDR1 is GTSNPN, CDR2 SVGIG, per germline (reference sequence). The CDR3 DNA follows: TGTGCCTGGAGGCCCTCTAGGACCTTAACTAGCACAGATACGCAGTATTTT. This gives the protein CAWRPSRTLTSTDTQYF.

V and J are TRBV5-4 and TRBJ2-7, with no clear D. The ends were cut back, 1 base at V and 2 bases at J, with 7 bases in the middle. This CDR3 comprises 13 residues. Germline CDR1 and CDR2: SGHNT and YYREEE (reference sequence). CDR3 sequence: CASSLHQTYEQYF. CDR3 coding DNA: TGTGCCAGCAGCTTGCATCAGACCTACGAGCAGTACTTC.

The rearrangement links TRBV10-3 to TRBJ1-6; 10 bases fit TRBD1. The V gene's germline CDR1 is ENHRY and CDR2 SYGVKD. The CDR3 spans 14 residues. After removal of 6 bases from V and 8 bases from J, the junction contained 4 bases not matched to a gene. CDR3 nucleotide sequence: TGTGCCATCAGCCGGGACAGGGGTGATTCACCCCTCCACTTT. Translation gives CAISRDRGDSPLHF.

CDR3 in DNA: TGTGCCAGCAGCCAAGTTGGGGCTATAAATCAGCCCCAGCATTTT. Amino acids: CASSQVGAINQPQHF. The V and J genes are TRBV4-2 and TRBJ1-5; maybe TRBD1 (5 bases). Germline V gene sequence: CDR1 LGHNA, CDR2 YNFKEQ. The CDR3 extends over 15 amino acids. The V end was cut by 1 base, the J end by 4 bases, with 11 bases between.

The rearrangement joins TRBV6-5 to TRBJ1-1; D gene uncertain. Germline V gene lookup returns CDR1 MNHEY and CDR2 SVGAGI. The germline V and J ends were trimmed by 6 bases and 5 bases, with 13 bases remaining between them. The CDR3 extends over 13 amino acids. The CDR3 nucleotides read TGTGCCAGCAGCCAGGACTATTATACTGAAGCTTTCTTT. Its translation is CASSQDYYTEAFF.

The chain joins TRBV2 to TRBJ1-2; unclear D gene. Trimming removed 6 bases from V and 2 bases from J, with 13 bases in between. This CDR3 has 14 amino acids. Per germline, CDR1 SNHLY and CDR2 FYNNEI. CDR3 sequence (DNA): TGTGCCAGCAGGGGGTCATTGGGGAACTATGGCTACACCTTC. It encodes CASRGSLGNYGYTF.

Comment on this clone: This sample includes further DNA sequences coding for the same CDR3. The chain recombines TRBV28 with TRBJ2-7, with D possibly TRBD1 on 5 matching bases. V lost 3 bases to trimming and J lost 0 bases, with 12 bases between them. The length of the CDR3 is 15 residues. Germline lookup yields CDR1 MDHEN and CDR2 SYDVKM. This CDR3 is CASSFGDRSSYEQYF. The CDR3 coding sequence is TGTGCCAGCAGTTTTGGCGACAGAAGCTCCTACGAGCAGTACTTC.